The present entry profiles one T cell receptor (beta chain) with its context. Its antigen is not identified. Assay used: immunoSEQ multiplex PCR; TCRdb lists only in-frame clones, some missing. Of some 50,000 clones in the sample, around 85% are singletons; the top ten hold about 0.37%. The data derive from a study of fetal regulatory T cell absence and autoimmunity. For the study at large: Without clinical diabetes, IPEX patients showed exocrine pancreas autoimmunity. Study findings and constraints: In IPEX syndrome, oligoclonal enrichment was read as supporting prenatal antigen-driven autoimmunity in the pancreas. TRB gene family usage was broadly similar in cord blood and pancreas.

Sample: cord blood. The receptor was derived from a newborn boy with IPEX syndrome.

The CDR3 DNA reads as TGTGCCAGCAGCCTCCCCCGGGACATCCGCACAGATACGCAGTATTTT. Translation: CASSLPRDIRTDTQYF. The J gene is TRBJ2-3, the V gene TRBV7-9, with a tentative D call TRBD1 (6 bases). Germline CDR1 reads SEHNR; CDR2 reads FQNEAQ (reference sequence). CDR3 length: 16 residues. With 5 bases removed from V and 1 base from J, the gap between germline ends came to 16 bases. The full variable domain, completed using reference TRBV7-9 and TRBJ2-3, is DTGVSQNPRHKITKRGQNVTFRCDPISEHNRLYWYRQTLGQGPEFLTYFQNEAQLEKSRLLSDRFSAERPKGSFSTLEIQRTEQGDSAMYLCASSLPRDIRTDTQYFGPGTRLTVL.